This T cell receptor beta chain was sequenced during a study of circulating and synovial CD4+ cells in juvenile arthritis. Study conclusions and caveats: These blood cells shared more CDR3 sequences with synovium than bulk blood. T cell genome counts differed by at least an order of magnitude between CPL and CD4 samples.

The data were produced by immunoSEQ multiplex PCR, yet TCRdb's version contains in-frame clones alone and is incomplete. Of approximately 36,000 clones listed, 94% were seen once; the top ten hold 0.7%. This clone was counted only a few times. Its antigen is still unknown. Sequencing input: CD4+ T cells from blood. The source is a human donor with juvenile idiopathic arthritis.

The CDR3 spells CASTMGEGWNYGYTF. The CDR3 nucleotides read TGTGCCAGTACCATGGGGGAGGGTTGGAACTATGGCTACACCTTC. The chain employs TRBV19 and TRBJ1-2, with a tentative D call TRBD1 (5 bases). The germline V and J ends were trimmed by 7 bases and 2 bases, with 17 bases remaining between them. The CDR3 is made up of 15 amino acids. CDR1 is LNHDA, CDR2 SQIVND, per germline (reference sequence). Based on the CDR3 plus reference TRBV19 and TRBJ1-2, the full variable domain is DGGITQSPKYLFRKEGQNVTLSCEQNLNHDAMYWYRQDPGQGLRLIYYSQIVNDFQKGDIAEGYSVSREKKESFPLTVTSAQKNPTAFYLCASTMGEGWNYGYTFGSGTRLTVV.